This paragraph covers one TCR beta chain sequence. What it binds is not known. The sample is drawn from a study of early T cells in non-severe SARS-CoV-2 infection. Overall study context: Sequencing of unsorted whole blood was done on bulk RNA, leaving chains unpaired.

V was clipped by 0 bases and J by 4 bases; unmatched bases: 5. The CDR3 contains 16 residues. The germline V gene has CDR1 SGHTA and CDR2 FQGNSA. TCRdb passed the 5' RACE reads through MiXCR, listing each CDR3 protein once. Of under 40,000 distinct CDR3 sequences in the sample, 5.8% are singletons; the top ten hold 6% to 9%. Study-wide results and limits: CD4 and private specificities were missed by VDJdb matching, which favored anti-spike CD8 responses.

The sequence was collected from an adult who was a healthcare worker with PCR-confirmed SARS-CoV-2 infection or an uninfected control (not recorded which). The sample consisted of whole blood. The chain joins TRBV7-2 to TRBJ2-5, with TRBD1 identical over 10 bases. The CDR3 DNA is TGTGCCAGCAGCTTAGCCAGGACAGGGGGAGGAGAGACCCAGTACTTC. Translated, it gives CASSLARTGGGETQYF.